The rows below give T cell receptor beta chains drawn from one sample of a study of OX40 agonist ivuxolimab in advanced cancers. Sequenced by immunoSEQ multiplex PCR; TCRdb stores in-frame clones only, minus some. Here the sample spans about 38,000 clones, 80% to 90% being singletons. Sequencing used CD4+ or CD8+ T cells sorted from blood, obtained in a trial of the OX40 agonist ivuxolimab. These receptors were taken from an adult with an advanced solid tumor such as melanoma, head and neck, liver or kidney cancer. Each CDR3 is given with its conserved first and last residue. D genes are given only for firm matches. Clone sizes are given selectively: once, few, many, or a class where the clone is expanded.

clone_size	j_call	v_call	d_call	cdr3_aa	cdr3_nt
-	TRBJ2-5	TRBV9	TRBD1	CASSIQGAEETQYF	TGTGCCAGCAGCATACAGGGGGCCGAAGAGACCCAGTACTTC
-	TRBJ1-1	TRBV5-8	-	CASSFEGNTEAFF	TGTGCCAGCAGCTTCGAGGGGAACACTGAAGCTTTCTTT
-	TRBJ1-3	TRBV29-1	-	CSVGGGASSGNTIYF	TGCAGCGTTGGGGGGGGCGCTAGCTCTGGAAACACCATATATTTT
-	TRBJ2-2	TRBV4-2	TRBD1	CASSQVSGGSNTGELFF	TGTGCCAGCAGCCAAGTGTCAGGGGGCTCGAACACCGGGGAGCTGTTTTTT
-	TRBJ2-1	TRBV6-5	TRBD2	CALGLAGGKFF	TGTGCCCTGGGACTAGCGGGGGGTAAGTTCTTC
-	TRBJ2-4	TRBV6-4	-	CASSDGAGGDIQYF	TGTGCCAGCAGTGACGGTGCAGGTGGGGACATTCAGTACTTC
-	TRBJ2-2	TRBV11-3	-	CASSLDLSPGELFF	TGTGCCAGCAGCTTAGATCTGTCACCCGGGGAGCTGTTTTTT
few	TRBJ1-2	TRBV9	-	CASSSVGYTF	TGTGCCAGCAGCTCGGTTGGCTACACCTTC
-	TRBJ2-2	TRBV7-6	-	CASSLGGGPRGELFF	TGTGCCAGCAGCTTAGGCGGGGGCCCGAGGGGGGAGCTGTTTTTT
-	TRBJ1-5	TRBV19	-	CASSIEASSNQPQHF	TGTGCCAGTAGTATCGAAGCGAGTTCCAATCAGCCCCAGCATTTT
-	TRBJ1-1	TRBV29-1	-	CSVREPSSNTEAFF	TGCAGCGTTAGGGAGCCGAGTTCGAACACTGAAGCTTTCTTT
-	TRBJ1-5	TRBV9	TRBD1	CASSMGQPNQPQHF	TGTGCCAGCAGCATGGGACAGCCGAATCAGCCCCAGCATTTT
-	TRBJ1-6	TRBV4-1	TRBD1	CASSSPSDRGPNSPLHF	TGCGCCAGCAGCTCCCCCTCAGACAGGGGGCCGAATTCACCCCTCCACTTT
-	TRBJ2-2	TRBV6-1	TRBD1	CASRTGGYTGELFF	TGTGCCAGCAGGACAGGGGGGTACACCGGGGAGCTGTTTTTT
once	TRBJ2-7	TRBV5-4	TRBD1	CASSSGQGSYEQYF	TGTGCCAGCAGCTCGGGACAGGGTTCCTACGAGCAGTACTTC
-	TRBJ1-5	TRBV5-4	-	CASSLRGQPQHF	TGTGCCAGCAGCTTAAGGGGTCAGCCCCAGCATTTT
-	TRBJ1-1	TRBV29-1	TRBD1	CSVAYQGVSEAFF	TGCAGCGTTGCATACCAGGGGGTCTCCGAAGCTTTCTTT
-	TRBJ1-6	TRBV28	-	CASSPMGPGHNSPLHF	TGTGCCAGCAGCCCGATGGGACCAGGCCATAATTCACCCCTCCACTTT
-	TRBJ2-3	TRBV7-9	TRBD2	CASNIGTISTDTQYF	TGTGCCAGCAACATCGGGACTATCAGCACAGATACGCAGTATTTT
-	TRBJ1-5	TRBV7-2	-	CASSLGAGMGQPQHF	TGTGCCAGCAGCTTAGGGGCGGGGATGGGTCAGCCCCAGCATTTT
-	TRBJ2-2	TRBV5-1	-	CASSLDIVTSNTGELFF	TGCGCCAGCAGCCTAGACATAGTTACTAGCAACACCGGGGAGCTGTTTTTT
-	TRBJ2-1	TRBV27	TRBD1	CASSVRPGQGADEQFF	TGTGCCAGCAGTGTACGTCCGGGACAGGGGGCTGATGAGCAGTTCTTC